What follows are 28 T cell receptor beta chains derived from one specimen sequenced in a study of blood T cells in healthy people across ages. Through a sample-barcoded 5' primer and a J-beta primer mix, a second PCR was run for roughly 6 to 12 cycles. TCRdb processed the 5' RACE reads anew with MiXCR; each CDR3 protein has one entry. Of about 830,000 distinct CDR3 sequences in the sample, roughly 64% were seen once. Sequencing was performed on blood. These receptor sequences come from a man in his thirties or forties in good health.

J is TRBJ2-7 and V is TRBV29-1; 9 nucleotides align to TRBD1. Germline lookup yields CDR1 SQVTM and CDR2 ANQGSEA. There are 15 residues in the CDR3. J was trimmed by 4 bases and V by 0 bases; bases with no gene match: 7. DNA for the CDR3: TGCAGCGTTGAAGACCAACGGACAGGGGTATACGAGCAGTACTTC. Translating gives CSVEDQRTGVYEQYF.

As DNA, the CDR3 is TGTGCCAGCAGCTTACAGAGTTCACCCCTCCACTTT. Translated: CASSLQSSPLHF. The V and J genes are TRBV3-1 and TRBJ1-6; no clear D. V was clipped by 5 bases and J by 9 bases, with 8 bases between them. There are 12 residues in the CDR3. Germline CDR1 and CDR2: LGHDT and YNNKEL (reference sequence).

This clonotype has a handful of counts. The V gene is TRBV7-2, the J gene TRBJ2-1, with D possibly matching TRBD2 (7 bases). There are 13 residues in the CDR3. Germline values: CDR1 SGHTA, CDR2 FQGNSA. The V end lost 3 bases, the J end lost 10 bases, and 13 bases lay between the germline ends. The CDR3: CASSFPGGREQFF. The CDR3 DNA is TGTGCCAGCAGCTTCCCGGGGGGCCGGGAGCAGTTCTTC. Supplemented by reference TRBV7-2 and TRBJ2-1, the full variable domain reads GAGVSQSPSNKVTEKGKDVELRCDPISGHTALYWYRQSLGQGLEFLIYFQGNSAPDKSGLPSDRFSAERTGGSVSTLTIQRTQQEDSAVYLCASSFPGGREQFFGPGTRLTVL.

The J gene is TRBJ1-1, the V gene TRBV20-1; a weak D match, TRBD1 (6 bases). V dropped 3 bases and J dropped 5 bases, with 22 bases sitting between them. The CDR3 spans 16 residues. The germline V gene encodes CDR1 DFQATT and CDR2 SNEGSKA (reference sequence). Here the CDR3 DNA reads TGCAGTGCTAGTCCAGGGGTGAATTGGCGGGGGACTGAAGCTTTCTTT. Its translation is CSASPGVNWRGTEAFF.

The CDR3 DNA reads as TGTGCCAGCAGTTCCGGGTCCCTCTATGGCTACACCTTC. Translation gives CASSSGSLYGYTF. This rearrangement joins TRBV28 to TRBJ1-2, with D hard to call. Trimming removed 4 bases at V and 4 bases at J, with 10 bases between. Per germline, CDR1 MDHEN and CDR2 SYDVKM. The CDR3 extends over 13 amino acids.

This chain uses TRBV5-1 with TRBJ2-7; no definite D call. The CDR3 extends over 12 amino acids. CDR1 is SGHRS, CDR2 YFSETQ, per germline. Trimming shortened V by 0 bases and J by 5 bases, and 6 bases separated the two germline ends. The CDR3 reads CASSLGFHEQYF. The CDR3 region has the DNA TGCGCCAGCAGCTTGGGGTTCCACGAGCAGTACTTC.

J is TRBJ2-7 and V is TRBV7-9, with unresolved D. CDR1 is SEHNR and CDR2 is FQNEAQ in the germline V gene (reference sequence). Trimming removed 5 bases from V and 3 bases from J, with 20 bases in between. This CDR3 has 16 residues. Here the CDR3 DNA reads TGTGCCAGCAGCCCTCGGACGGATGGCCCCCTCTACGAGCAGTACTTC. Protein product: CASSPRTDGPLYEQYF.

The chain has TRBV9 and TRBJ2-6, with 7 bases lining up with TRBD1. Germline CDR1 and CDR2: SGDLS and YYNGEE. The CDR3 runs 19 residues. V shed 3 bases, J shed 0 bases, and the junction held 12 bases outside the gene matches. CDR3: CASSARPGTETSGANVLTF. DNA for the CDR3: TGTGCCAGCAGCGCTCGTCCCGGGACAGAAACCTCTGGGGCCAACGTCCTGACTTTC.

The chain joins TRBV28 to TRBJ2-5; 8 bases fit TRBD2. V shed 5 bases and J 5 bases; nucleotides not matched to a gene: 7. Germline values: CDR1 MDHEN, CDR2 SYDVKM. CDR3 length: 14 amino acids. The CDR3, as DNA: TGTGCCAGCAGTCCGGGGGGGAGAGCGGAGACCCAGTACTTC. This sequence encodes CASSPGGRAETQYF.

This clonotype was found once. This chain connects TRBV3-1 to TRBJ2-7; 12 bases fit TRBD2. The J call is uncertain, as TRBJ2-5 better fits the DNA end. Germline CDR1 LGHDT, CDR2 YNNKEL (reference sequence). This CDR3 is built from 17 residues. For the CDR3, the DNA is TGTGCCAGCAGCTTCTCTACTAGCGGGGGGAGGGAAGAGACCCAGTACTTC. This encodes CASSFSTSGGREETQYF.

This clonotype has a count of ten or more. This chain connects TRBV20-1 to TRBJ1-1; D remains ambiguous. The CDR3 runs to 13 residues. Looked up from germline, CDR1 is DFQATT and CDR2 is SNEGSKA (reference sequence). V dropped 1 base and J dropped 2 bases, with 8 bases sitting between them. The CDR3 spells CSARAQSNTEAFF. The DNA of the CDR3 is TGCAGTGCTAGAGCTCAGAGTAACACTGAAGCTTTCTTT.

V is TRBV11-1 and J is TRBJ2-3, with 7 bases that match TRBD1. V dropped 1 base and J dropped 2; count of bases not matched to a gene: 6. This CDR3 spans 16 amino acids. CDR1 is SGHAT and CDR2 is FQDESV in the germline V gene (reference sequence). DNA for the CDR3: TGTGCCAGCAGCTTAGGGGGCAGGGGGAACACAGATACGCAGTATTTT. The encoded protein is CASSLGGRGNTDTQYF. The entire variable domain, with the rest obtained from reference TRBV11-1 and TRBJ2-3, is as follows: EAEVAQSPRYKITEKSQAVAFWCDPISGHATLYWYRQILGQGPELLVQFQDESVVDDSQLPKDRFSAERLKGVDSTLKIQPAELGDSAMYLCASSLGGRGNTDTQYFGPGTRLTVL.

The CDR3 nucleotides are TGCAGTGCCGAACCAGGGGGATCCTACAATGAGCAGTTCTTC. Translation gives CSAEPGGSYNEQFF. The chain combines TRBV20-1 with TRBJ2-1, with TRBD1 matching 7 bases. J lost 1 base, V lost 6 bases, and 6 bases had no gene match. This CDR3 is built from 14 residues. The germline gives CDR1 DFQATT, CDR2 SNEGSKA (reference sequence).

The V gene is TRBV5-1, the J gene TRBJ2-3, with D tentatively TRBD2 (5 bases). The CDR3 runs to 14 residues. Trimming took off 2 bases at V and 2 bases at J, with 9 bases between the two ends. The germline V gene encodes CDR1 SGHRS and CDR2 YFSETQ. CDR3 DNA sequence: TGCGCCAGCAGCTTCGGACTCCCCACAGATACGCAGTATTTT. Protein product: CASSFGLPTDTQYF.

The chain carries TRBV7-9 and TRBJ1-2; no clear D. V lost 2 bases and J lost 2, with 9 bases in between. The CDR3 sequence is 14 residues long. The germline CDR1 and CDR2 sequences are SEHNR and FQNEAQ (reference sequence). CDR3 nucleotide sequence: TGTGCCAGCAGCTTACGTGTGGGGAACTATGGCTACACCTTC. Translating it yields CASSLRVGNYGYTF.

The chain carries TRBV5-6 and TRBJ2-5, with no clear D. The ends were cut back, 1 base at V and 1 base at J, with 11 bases in the middle. Germline V CDR1 and CDR2: SGHDT, YYEEEE. CDR3 length equals 15 residues. DNA for the CDR3: TGTGCCAGCAGCTTGCGGCCAGGAAGCCAAGAGACCCAGTACTTC. This codes for CASSLRPGSQETQYF.

The V call is TRBV5-1, the J call TRBJ2-7, with unresolved D. The J call is uncertain, as TRBJ2-5 better fits the DNA end. The CDR3 totals 15 residues. CDR1 SGHRS and CDR2 YFSETQ come from the germline V gene. Written as DNA, the CDR3 is TGCGCCAGCAGCTTGGCGGCTAGTATGGCGGAGACCCAGTACTTC. This gives the protein CASSLAASMAETQYF.

J is TRBJ1-2 and V is TRBV12-3 or TRBV12-4; D unclear. This CDR3 contains 17 residues. Trimming shortened V by 3 bases and J by 0 bases, and 17 bases separated the two germline ends. The CDR3 spells CASSLATGKLANYGYTF. The CDR3 nucleotides are TGTGCCAGCAGTTTGGCTACTGGGAAACTAGCTAACTATGGCTACACCTTC.

The rearrangement links TRBV7-2 to TRBJ2-3, with 7 positions matching TRBD1. The V segment lost 5 bases and the J segment 2 bases; nucleotides outside the gene matches: 4. Germline assignment: CDR1 SGHTA and CDR2 FQGNSA. This CDR3 region has 14 residues. In nucleotides, the CDR3 is TGTGCCAGCAGCGCACAGGGGTCCACAGATACGCAGTATTTT. This gives the protein CASSAQGSTDTQYF.

The genes are TRBV29-1 and TRBJ1-2, with D possibly TRBD1 on 5 matching bases. Trimming shortened V by 4 bases and J by 6 bases, and 15 bases separated the two germline ends. The CDR3 extends over 13 amino acids. Germline loops: CDR1 SQVTM, CDR2 ANQGSEA. This chain's CDR3 is CSVGGSASDGYTF. CDR3 nucleotide sequence: TGCAGCGTTGGGGGGAGCGCCTCGGATGGCTACACCTTC.

For this clonotype: One end of the junction does not line up with germline, which may come from a read error. This CDR3 is CASSLKGRSYNKQFF. The CDR3 nucleotides are TGTGCCAGCAGCTTGAAGGGGAGATCCTACAATAAGCAGTTCTTC. The gene calls are TRBV7-9 and TRBJ2-1, with D perhaps assigned TRBD1 or TRBD2 (5 bases each). Germline V gene sequence: CDR1 SEHNR, CDR2 FQNEAQ (reference sequence). CDR3 size: 15 residues. The full variable domain, its missing parts supplied by reference TRBV7-9 and TRBJ2-1, is DTGVSQNPRHKITKRGQNVTFRCDPISEHNRLYWYRQTLGQGPEFLTYFQNEAQLEKSRLLSDRFSAERPKGSFSTLEIQRTEQGDSAMYLCASSLKGRSYNKQFFGPGTRLTVL.

The DNA of the CDR3 is TGTGCCAGCAGAGGACCGGGTTCACCCCTCCACTTT. Amino acid sequence: CASRGPGSPLHF. The chain uses TRBV2 and TRBJ1-6; D gene uncertain. The germline CDR1 and CDR2 sequences are SNHLY and FYNNEI. The CDR3 loop spans 12 amino acids. V shed 6 bases and J shed 9 bases, with 9 bases lying between them.

This clonotype occurred a few times. The genes are TRBV4-1 and TRBJ2-7, with TRBD2 matching 7 bases. The V gene's germline CDR1 is MGHRA and CDR2 YSYEKL. The V and J ends lost 4 bases and 0 bases, in that order; junction bases with no gene match: 6. The CDR3 is 15 residues long. The CDR3 DNA reads as TGCGCCAGCAGCCCCCGGACTAGTTCCTCCTACGAGCAGTACTTC. Translated: CASSPRTSSSYEQYF.

The rearrangement joins TRBV6-2 or TRBV6-3 to TRBJ1-5, with D unresolved. The CDR3 contains 14 residues. Trimming stripped 2 bases from V and 3 bases from J, with 8 bases between. Germline CDR1 MNHEY, CDR2 SVGEGT. CDR3 loop: CASSYLGHNQPQHF. The CDR3, as DNA: TGTGCCAGCAGTTACCTGGGTCACAATCAGCCCCAGCATTTT.

This clonotype was detected a few times. The V and J genes are TRBV7-2 and TRBJ1-2; no clear D gene. V was clipped by 4 bases and J by 4 bases, with 22 bases between them. CDR3 length: 17 amino acids. The germline gives CDR1 SGHTA, CDR2 FQGNSA. The CDR3 region has the DNA TGTGCCAGCAGCTGGACTCAAATTGATCGGGGAAGCTATGGCTACACCTTC. Its protein product is CASSWTQIDRGSYGYTF.

This clonotype was seen more than once but under ten times. The chain combines TRBV5-8 with TRBJ2-7; 8 nucleotides agree with TRBD1. This CDR3 has 15 amino acids. Germline CDR1 is SGHTS and CDR2 is YDEGEE. The ends lost 4 bases at V and 2 bases at J; junction bases unmatched: 8. The CDR3 DNA is TGTGCCAGCAGCGTTGACAGGGGTAAAACCTACGAGCAGTACTTC. Protein: CASSVDRGKTYEQYF.

The chain is built from TRBV9 and TRBJ2-1, with D possibly being TRBD1 or TRBD2 (6 bases each). Trimming shortened V by 2 bases and J by 8 bases, and 14 bases separated the two germline ends. The CDR3 has 14 residues. The germline CDR1 and CDR2 sequences are SGDLS and YYNGEE. The CDR3 protein is CASSVASGADEQFF. Here the CDR3 DNA reads TGTGCCAGCAGCGTGGCATCGGGGGCTGATGAGCAGTTCTTC.

The V call is TRBV2, the J call TRBJ2-3; 7 bases agree with TRBD1. Trimming took 7 bases from V and 5 from J; bases not matched to a gene: 6. The CDR3 is 13 residues long. CDR1 and CDR2 from the germline V gene are SNHLY and FYNNEI. CDR3 sequence: CASIDRAGDTQYF. For the CDR3, the DNA is TGTGCCAGCATAGACAGGGCGGGAGATACGCAGTATTTT.